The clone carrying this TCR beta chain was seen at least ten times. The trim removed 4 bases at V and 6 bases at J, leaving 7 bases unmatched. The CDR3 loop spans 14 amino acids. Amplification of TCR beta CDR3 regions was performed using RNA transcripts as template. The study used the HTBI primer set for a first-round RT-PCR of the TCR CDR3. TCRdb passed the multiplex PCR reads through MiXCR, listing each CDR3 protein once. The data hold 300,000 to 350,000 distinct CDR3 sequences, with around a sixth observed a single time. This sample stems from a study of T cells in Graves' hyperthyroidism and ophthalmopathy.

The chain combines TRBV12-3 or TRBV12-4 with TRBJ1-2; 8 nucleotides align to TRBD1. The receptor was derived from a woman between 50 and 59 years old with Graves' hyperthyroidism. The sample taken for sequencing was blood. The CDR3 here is CASSYTRTGNGYTF. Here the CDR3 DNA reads TGTGCCAGCAGTTATACCCGGACAGGGAATGGCTACACCTTC.